This T cell receptor (beta chain) was identified during a study of shared clonotypes between healthy human individuals. General study points: Richness estimates generally favored naive over memory subsets.

This CDR3 is built from 13 residues. The germline V gene encodes CDR1 SGHNT and CDR2 YYREEE (reference sequence). Trimming cost V 3 bases and J 7 bases, with 11 bases left between them. CD45RO negativity and positive selection for CCR7 defined naive CD8 cells, a population that excluded terminally differentiated effector memory CD45RA+ cells. A note on this clone: Antigen specificity is unknown.

TCRdb's table, derived via immunoSEQ multiplex PCR, lists solely in-frame clones and lacks some. The sample shows some 740,000 clones, around 93% of them seen only once. Material: naive CD8+ T cells sorted from blood. The chain carries TRBV5-4 and TRBJ1-5; TRBD1 might be the D (5 bases). The receptor comes from a young man in good health. CDR3 in amino acids: CASSWGGVQPQHF. CDR3 bases: TGTGCCAGCAGCTGGGGGGGGGTGCAGCCCCAGCATTTT.